This T cell receptor (beta chain) came from a study of PD-L1 blockade in urothelial cancer. Study as a whole: Earlier, patients had received 0 to 3 chemotherapy regimens.

This clone was found once. Generated by immunoSEQ multiplex PCR, the TCRdb table keeps only in-frame clones and is missing some. The sample has approximately 58,000 clones, almost 85% seen once. This CDR3 region has 14 residues. The germline V gene encodes CDR1 WSHSY and CDR2 SAAADI. V was shortened by 3 bases and J by 3 bases, with 12 bases between the two germline ends. The TCR originated in a man aged 65-85 years with urothelial cancer. The V and J genes are TRBV10-2 and TRBJ2-7; D gene ambiguous. This sample comprised PBMCs, obtained around atezolizumab (anti-PD-L1) treatment. CDR3 loop: CASSDVRHRYEQYF. The CDR3 DNA sequence: TGCGCCAGCAGTGATGTTCGACACCGCTACGAGCAGTACTTC.